This TCR beta chain was identified during a study of cytomegalovirus exposure and HLA in healthy donors. The study ran its PCR with 60 Vbeta and 13 Jbeta primers. Generated by immunoSEQ multiplex PCR, the TCRdb table keeps only in-frame clones and is missing some. This sample has just over 150,000 clones, with 80% to 85% found just once. V lost 4 bases to trimming and J lost 0 bases; unmatched junction nucleotides: 7. This CDR3 comprises 17 residues. CDR1 and CDR2 (germline): SGHAT, FQNNGV. The specimen was PBMCs. The sequence was collected from a man in his late teens or twenties in good health and CMV-seronegative. The rearrangement uses TRBV11-2 and TRBJ2-7; TRBD2 aligns across 12 bases. CDR3 nucleotides: TGTGCCAGCAGCTCGACTAGCGGGAGTGTGAGCTCCTACGAGCAGTACTTC. Its protein is CASSSTSGSVSSYEQYF. Based on the CDR3 plus reference TRBV11-2 and TRBJ2-7, the full variable domain is EAGVAQSPRYKIIEKRQSVAFWCNPISGHATLYWYQQILGQGPKLLIQFQNNGVVDDSQLPKDRFSAERLKGVDSTLKIQPAKLEDSAVYLCASSSTSGSVSSYEQYFGPGTRLTVT.